This T cell receptor beta chain originates from a study of graft-versus-host responses after intestinal transplantation. Overall study context: Among the recipients, all got anti-thymocyte globulin induction and then tacrolimus and steroids for 3 to 4 years. Study findings and constraints: GvH clones surfaced in recipient marrow, some emerging earlier in ileum or blood.

Comments on this clone: Antigen: not known.

The germline V and J ends were trimmed by 5 bases and 1 base, with 13 bases remaining between them. This CDR3 has 15 amino acids. Germline V gene data show CDR1 as SGHTA and CDR2 as FQGNSA. Using immunoSEQ multiplex PCR, the repertoire was profiled, and TCRdb retains in-frame clones only, with some absent. Of around 99,000 clones in the sample, about 93% were seen once. The sample here was unstimulated CD8+ T cells sorted from spleen or lymph node cells, taken before intestinal transplant. The genes are TRBV7-2 and TRBJ2-3; TRBD1 might be the D (5 bases). The TCR comes from a human donor who received an intestinal transplant. This CDR3 is CASSKITTGTDTQYF. The CDR3 DNA sequence: TGTGCCAGCAGCAAGATAACGACAGGCACAGATACGCAGTATTTT.